This record covers a single T cell receptor beta chain. Germline loops: CDR1 MRHNA, CDR2 SNTAGT. This CDR3 is built from 20 residues. V lost 5 bases, J lost 7 bases, and 19 bases stayed unmatched. The assay was immunoSEQ multiplex PCR, and TCRdb's table has in-frame clones only and misses some. The sample includes about 83,000 clones, just over 90% of them seen just once. This entry comes from a study of technical replicates of blood from a handful of donors. This sequence originates from a human donor in good health. The rearrangement links TRBV6-4 to TRBJ2-1; 14 bases align to TRBD2. Material for sequencing was T cells isolated from PBMCs. CDR3 DNA sequence: TGTGCCAGCAGTCCAGGTGTTGTGGGACTAGCGGGAGCTTTCGGAAATGAGCAGTTCTTC. Protein: CASSPGVVGLAGAFGNEQFF.